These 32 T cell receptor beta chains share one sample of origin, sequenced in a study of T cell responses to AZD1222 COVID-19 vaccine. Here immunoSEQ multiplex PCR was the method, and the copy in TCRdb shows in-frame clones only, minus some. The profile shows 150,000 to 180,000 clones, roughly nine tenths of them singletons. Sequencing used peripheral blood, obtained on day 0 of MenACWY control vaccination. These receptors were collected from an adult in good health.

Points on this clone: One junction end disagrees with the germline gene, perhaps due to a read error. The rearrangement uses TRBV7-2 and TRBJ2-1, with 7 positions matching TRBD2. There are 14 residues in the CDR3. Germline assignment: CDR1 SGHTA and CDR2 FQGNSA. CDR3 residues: CAGSLARGTHEQFF. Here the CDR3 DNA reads TGTGCCGGCAGCTTAGCGCGGGGGACCCATGAGCAGTTCTTC. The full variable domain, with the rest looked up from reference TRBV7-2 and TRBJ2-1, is GAGVSQSPSNKVTEKGKDVELRCDPISGHTALYWYRQSLGQGLEFLIYFQGNSAPDKSGLPSDRFSAERTGGSVSTLTIQRTQQEDSAVYLCAGSLARGTHEQFFGPGTRLTVL.

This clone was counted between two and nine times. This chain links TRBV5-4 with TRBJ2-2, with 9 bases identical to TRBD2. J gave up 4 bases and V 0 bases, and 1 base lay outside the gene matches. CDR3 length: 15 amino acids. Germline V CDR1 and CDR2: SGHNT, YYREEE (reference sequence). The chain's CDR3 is CASSLVGLATGELFF. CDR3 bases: TGTGCCAGCAGCTTGGTGGGACTAGCCACCGGGGAGCTGTTTTTT.

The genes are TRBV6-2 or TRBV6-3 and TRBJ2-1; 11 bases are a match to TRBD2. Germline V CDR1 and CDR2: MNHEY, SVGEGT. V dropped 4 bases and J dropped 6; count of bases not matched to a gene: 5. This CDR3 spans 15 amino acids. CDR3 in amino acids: CASSLIAGGTNEQFF. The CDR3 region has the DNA TGTGCCAGCAGTTTAATAGCGGGAGGGACCAATGAGCAGTTCTTC.

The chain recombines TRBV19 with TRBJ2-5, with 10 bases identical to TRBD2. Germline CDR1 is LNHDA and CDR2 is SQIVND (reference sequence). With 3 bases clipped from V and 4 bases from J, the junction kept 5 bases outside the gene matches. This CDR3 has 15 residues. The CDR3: CASSMLAGVGETQYF. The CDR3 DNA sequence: TGTGCCAGTAGTATGCTAGCGGGGGTTGGAGAGACCCAGTACTTC.

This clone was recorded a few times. The CDR3 reads CASSPYRGANYGYTF. CDR3 DNA: TGTGCCAGCAGTCCCTATAGGGGTGCTAACTATGGCTACACCTTC. This chain connects TRBV27 to TRBJ1-2, with D perhaps TRBD1 (5 bases). Germline loops: CDR1 MNHEY, CDR2 SMNVEV (reference sequence). The V end lost 5 bases, the J end lost 0 bases, and 13 bases lay between the germline ends. The CDR3 is made up of 15 amino acids.

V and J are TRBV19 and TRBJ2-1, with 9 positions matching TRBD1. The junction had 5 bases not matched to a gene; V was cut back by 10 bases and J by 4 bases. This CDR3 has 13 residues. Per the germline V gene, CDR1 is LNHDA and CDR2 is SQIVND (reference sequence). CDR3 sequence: CANRDREYNEQFF. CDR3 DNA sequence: TGTGCCAACCGGGACAGGGAGTACAATGAGCAGTTCTTC.

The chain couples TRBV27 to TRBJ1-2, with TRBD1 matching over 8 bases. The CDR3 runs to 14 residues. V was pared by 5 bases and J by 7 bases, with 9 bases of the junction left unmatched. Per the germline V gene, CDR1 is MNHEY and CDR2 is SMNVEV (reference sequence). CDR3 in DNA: TGTGCCAGCAGTCAGCAGGGGGCAGCGGGTGGCTACACCTTC. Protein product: CASSQQGAAGGYTF.

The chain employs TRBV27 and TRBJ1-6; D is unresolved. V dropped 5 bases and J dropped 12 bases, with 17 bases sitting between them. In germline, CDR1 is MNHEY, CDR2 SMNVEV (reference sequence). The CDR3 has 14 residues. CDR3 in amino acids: CASSLNGNLIPLHF. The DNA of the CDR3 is TGTGCCAGCAGTCTAAACGGAAACCTCATACCCCTCCACTTT.

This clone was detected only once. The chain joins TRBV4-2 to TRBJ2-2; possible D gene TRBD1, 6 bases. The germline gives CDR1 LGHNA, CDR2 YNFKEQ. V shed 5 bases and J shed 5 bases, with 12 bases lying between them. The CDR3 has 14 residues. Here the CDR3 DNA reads TGTGCCAGCAGCGCTACAGGGCGGACCGGGGAGCTGTTTTTT. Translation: CASSATGRTGELFF.

The CDR3 spells CASSQPGAENRGFGTIYF. The CDR3 coding sequence is TGCGCCAGCAGTCAACCAGGGGCCGAGAACAGGGGATTTGGCACCATATATTTT. V is TRBV23-1 and J is TRBJ1-3, with 7 bases aligning to TRBD1. TRBV23-1 is known as an ORF, though its function is uncertain. With 2 bases clipped from V and 9 bases from J, the junction kept 19 bases outside the gene matches. The CDR3 is made up of 18 amino acids.

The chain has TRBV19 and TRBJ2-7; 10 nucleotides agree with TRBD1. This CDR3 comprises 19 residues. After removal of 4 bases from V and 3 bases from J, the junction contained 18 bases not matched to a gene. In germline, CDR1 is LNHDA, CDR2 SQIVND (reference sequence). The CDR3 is CASSRGYSGTGAAHYEQYF. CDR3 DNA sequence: TGTGCCAGTAGTAGGGGATATTCCGGGACAGGGGCCGCACACTACGAGCAGTACTTC.

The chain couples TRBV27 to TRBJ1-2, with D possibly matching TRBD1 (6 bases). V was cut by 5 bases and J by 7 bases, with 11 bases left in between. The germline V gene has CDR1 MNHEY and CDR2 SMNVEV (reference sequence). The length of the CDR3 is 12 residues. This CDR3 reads CASSPGAGGYTF. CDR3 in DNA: TGTGCCAGCAGTCCAGGGGCGGGTGGCTACACCTTC.

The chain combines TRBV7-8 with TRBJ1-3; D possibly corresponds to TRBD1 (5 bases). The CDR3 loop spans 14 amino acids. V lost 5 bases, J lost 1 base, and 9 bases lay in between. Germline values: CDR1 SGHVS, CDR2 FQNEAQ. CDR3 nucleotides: TGTGCCAGCAGCCGACAGCCTTCTGGAAACACCATATATTTT. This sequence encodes CASSRQPSGNTIYF.

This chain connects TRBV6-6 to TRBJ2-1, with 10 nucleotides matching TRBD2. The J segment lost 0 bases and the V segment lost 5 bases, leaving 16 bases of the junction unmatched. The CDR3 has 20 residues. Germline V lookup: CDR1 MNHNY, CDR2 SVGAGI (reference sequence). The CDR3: CASSLPSSGGPPRSYNEQFF. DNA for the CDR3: TGTGCCAGCAGTCTACCTTCTAGCGGGGGCCCCCCCCGCTCCTACAATGAGCAGTTCTTC.

The CDR3 region is CATPPKAGGRETQYF. CDR3 nucleotide sequence: TGTGCCACCCCCCCCAAGGCGGGAGGGCGAGAGACCCAGTACTTC. The rearrangement joins TRBV24-1 to TRBJ2-5; the match to TRBD2 covers 9 bases. Germline values: CDR1 KGHDR, CDR2 SFDVKD. This CDR3 comprises 15 residues. Germline trimming cut 9 bases from V and 4 bases from J; bases unmatched to any gene: 11.

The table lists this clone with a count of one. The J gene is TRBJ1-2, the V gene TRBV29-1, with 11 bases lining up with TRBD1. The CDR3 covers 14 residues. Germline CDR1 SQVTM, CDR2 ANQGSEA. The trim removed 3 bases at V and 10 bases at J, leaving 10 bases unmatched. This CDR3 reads CSVDTTGTGGPYTF. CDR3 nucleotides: TGCAGCGTTGACACTACCGGGACAGGGGGTCCCTACACCTTC.

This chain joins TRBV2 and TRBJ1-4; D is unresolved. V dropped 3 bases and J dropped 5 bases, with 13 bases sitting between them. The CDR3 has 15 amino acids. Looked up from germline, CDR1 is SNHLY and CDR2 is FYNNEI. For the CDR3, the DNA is TGTGCCAGCAGTGACGCCCCGCCCGGGAATGAAAAACTGTTTTTT. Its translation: CASSDAPPGNEKLFF.

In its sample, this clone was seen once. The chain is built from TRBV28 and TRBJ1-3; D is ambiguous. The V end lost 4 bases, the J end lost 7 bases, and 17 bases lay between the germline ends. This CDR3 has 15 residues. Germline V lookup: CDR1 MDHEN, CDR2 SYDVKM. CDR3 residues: CASSWSLPPRNTIYF. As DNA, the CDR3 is TGTGCCAGCAGTTGGTCCTTACCTCCCAGGAACACCATATATTTT.

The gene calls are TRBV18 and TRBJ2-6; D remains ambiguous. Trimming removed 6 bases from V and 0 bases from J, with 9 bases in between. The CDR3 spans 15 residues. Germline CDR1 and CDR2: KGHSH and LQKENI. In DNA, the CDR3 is TGTGCCAGCTCCCCCATCTTCTCTGGGGCCAACGTCCTGACTTTC. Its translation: CASSPIFSGANVLTF.

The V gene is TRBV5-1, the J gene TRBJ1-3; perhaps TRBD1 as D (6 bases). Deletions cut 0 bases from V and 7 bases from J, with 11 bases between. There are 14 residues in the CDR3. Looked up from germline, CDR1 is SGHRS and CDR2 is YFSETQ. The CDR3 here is CASSLAGTSNTIYF. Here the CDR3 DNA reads TGCGCCAGCAGCTTGGCCGGGACATCCAACACCATATATTTT.

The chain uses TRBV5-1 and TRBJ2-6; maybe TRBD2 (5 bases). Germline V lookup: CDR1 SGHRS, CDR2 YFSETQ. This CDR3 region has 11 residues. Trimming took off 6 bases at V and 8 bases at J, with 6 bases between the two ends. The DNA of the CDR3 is TGCGCCAGCACGGACTCCAACGTCCTGACTTTC. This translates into CASTDSNVLTF.

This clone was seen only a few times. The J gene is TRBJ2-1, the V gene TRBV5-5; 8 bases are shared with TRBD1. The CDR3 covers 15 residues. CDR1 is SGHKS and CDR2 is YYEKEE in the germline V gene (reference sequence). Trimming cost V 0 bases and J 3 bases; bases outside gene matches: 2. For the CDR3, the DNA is TGTGCCAGCAGCTTGGCCGGGACAGGCTACAATGAGCAGTTCTTC. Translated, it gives CASSLAGTGYNEQFF.

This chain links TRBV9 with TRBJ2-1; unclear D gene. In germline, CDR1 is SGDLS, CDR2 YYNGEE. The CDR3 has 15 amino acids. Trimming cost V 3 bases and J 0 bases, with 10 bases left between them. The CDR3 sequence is CASSAVSSSYNEQFF. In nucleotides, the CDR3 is TGTGCCAGCAGCGCCGTCTCGAGCTCCTACAATGAGCAGTTCTTC.

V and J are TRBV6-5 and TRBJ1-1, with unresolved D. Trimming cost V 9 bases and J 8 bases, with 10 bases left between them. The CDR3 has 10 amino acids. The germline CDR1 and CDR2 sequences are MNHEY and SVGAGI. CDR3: CASWAAEAFF. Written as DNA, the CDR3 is TGTGCCAGTTGGGCCGCCGAAGCTTTCTTT.

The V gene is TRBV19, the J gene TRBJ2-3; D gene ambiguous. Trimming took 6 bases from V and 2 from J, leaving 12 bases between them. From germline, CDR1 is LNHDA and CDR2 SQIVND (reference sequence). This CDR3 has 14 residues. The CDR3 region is CASRNPGDTDTQYF. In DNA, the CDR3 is TGTGCCAGTAGGAACCCAGGAGACACAGATACGCAGTATTTT. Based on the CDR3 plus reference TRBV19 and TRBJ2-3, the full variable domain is DGGITQSPKYLFRKEGQNVTLSCEQNLNHDAMYWYRQDPGQGLRLIYYSQIVNDFQKGDIAEGYSVSREKKESFPLTVTSAQKNPTAFYLCASRNPGDTDTQYFGPGTRLTVL.

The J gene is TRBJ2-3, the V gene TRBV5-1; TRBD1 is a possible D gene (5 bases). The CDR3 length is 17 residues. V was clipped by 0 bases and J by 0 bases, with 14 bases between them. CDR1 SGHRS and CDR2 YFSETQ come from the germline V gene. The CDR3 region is CASSLGPRAGSTDTQYF. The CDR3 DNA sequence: TGCGCCAGCAGCTTGGGTCCCAGGGCTGGGAGCACAGATACGCAGTATTTT.

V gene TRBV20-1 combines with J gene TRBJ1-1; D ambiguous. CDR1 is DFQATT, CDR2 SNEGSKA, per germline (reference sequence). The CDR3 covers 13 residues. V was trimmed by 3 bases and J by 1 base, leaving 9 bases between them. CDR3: CSASGKANTEAFF. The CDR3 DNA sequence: TGCAGTGCTAGTGGTAAGGCGAACACTGAAGCTTTCTTT.

CDR3: CASSLRAGASYNEQFF. CDR3 coding DNA: TGTGCCAGCAGCCTTAGAGCGGGGGCATCCTACAATGAGCAGTTCTTC. The V call is TRBV11-3, the J call TRBJ2-1; 8 bases fit TRBD2. There are 16 residues in the CDR3. Germline CDR1 reads SGHNT; CDR2 reads YENEEA. The trim removed 5 bases at V and 1 base at J, leaving 7 bases unmatched.

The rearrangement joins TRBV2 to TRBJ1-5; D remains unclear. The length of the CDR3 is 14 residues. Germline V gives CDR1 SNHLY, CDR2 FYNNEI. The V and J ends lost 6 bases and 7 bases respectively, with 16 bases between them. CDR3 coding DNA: TGTGCCAGCAGGGTGGATCGGGAGGGCCAGCCCCAGCATTTT. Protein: CASRVDREGQPQHF.

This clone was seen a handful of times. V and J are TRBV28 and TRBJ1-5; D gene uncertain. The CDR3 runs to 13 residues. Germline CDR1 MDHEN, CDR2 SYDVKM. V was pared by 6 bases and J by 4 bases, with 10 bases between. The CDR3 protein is CASSPGRNQPQHF. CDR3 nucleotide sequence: TGTGCCAGCAGCCCCGGGCGGAATCAGCCCCAGCATTTT.

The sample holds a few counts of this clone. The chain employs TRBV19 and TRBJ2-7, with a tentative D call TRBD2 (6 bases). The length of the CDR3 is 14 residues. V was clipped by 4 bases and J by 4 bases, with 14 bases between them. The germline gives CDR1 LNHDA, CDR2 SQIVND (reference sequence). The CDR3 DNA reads TGTGCCAGTAGTAAAGCGGAGGGGATTTACGAGCAGTACTTC. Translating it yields CASSKAEGIYEQYF.

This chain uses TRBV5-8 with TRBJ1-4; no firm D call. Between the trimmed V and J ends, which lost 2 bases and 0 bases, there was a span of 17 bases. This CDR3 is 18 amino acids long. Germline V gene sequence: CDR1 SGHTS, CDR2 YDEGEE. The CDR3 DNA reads TGTGCCAGCAGCTTAGGAAAAAACAGCCTTGCAACTAATGAAAAACTGTTTTTT. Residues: CASSLGKNSLATNEKLFF.